There are a few counts of the clone carrying this T cell receptor (beta chain). The antigen is undetermined. TCRdb redid the calling of the 5' RACE reads with MiXCR, one entry per CDR3 protein. This table has hundreds of thousands of distinct CDR3 sequences, 20% to 25% appearing once. The sample is drawn from a study of T cells after yellow fever vaccination. General observations from the study: The CD4 compartment and the CD8 compartment contained a small share of clonotypes in common.

Per the germline V gene, CDR1 is SGHTA and CDR2 is FQGNSA. The CDR3 loop spans 15 amino acids. V dropped 3 bases and J dropped 0 bases, with 11 bases sitting between them. The sample consisted of PBMCs, taken about 21 days after the first yellow fever vaccination. The receptor comes from a man younger than 35 who received the YFV17D yellow fever vaccine. The chain uses TRBV7-2 and TRBJ2-5, with a possible D match to TRBD1 (6 bases). The CDR3 sequence is CASSLDRPYQETQYF. CDR3 DNA: TGTGCCAGCAGCTTGGACAGACCGTACCAAGAGACCCAGTACTTC.